This TCR beta chain was recovered during a study of HIV-infected children after antiretroviral therapy interruption (dated by TCRdb to between 2018 and 2021). Background for the entire study: All eight included children had a CD4+ count above 500 and a viral load below 50 copies/ml, with four on planned treatment interruption and four on continuous treatment. Median age was around 8.9 years in the interruption group and over 7 years in the continuous treatment group. Alongside thymic output measurements, TCR repertoires of children on planned treatment interruption were compared with TCR repertoires of children on continuous antiretroviral treatment. Continuous-treatment samples were analyzed from corresponding weeks 0, 48 and 150. Exposure to EBV and CMV had been recorded for most participating children. Interruption-arm samples came from week 0, week 12, end of interruption (week 24 or 48), and about 3 years after study end. Study-wide findings and limitations: The small number of patients is a limitation, and caution is needed when interpreting the data. For naive CD4+ repertoires of PTI patients, CDR3 sharing between time points dropped once interruption began, while many sequences were shared between the end of interruption and 3 years later. Sorted CD45RA+ naive cells might include minor non-naive CD45RA+ populations such as EMRA or stem memory cells. An increase in the naive CD4+ Gini coefficient was observed by the end of treatment interruption, suggesting clonal expansion, and a return to baseline was observed by 3 years.

CDR1 and CDR2, looked up from the germline V gene, are SGHTA and FQGNSA. Trimming takes 5 bases off V and 4 bases off J; junction bases not matched to a gene: 5. The CDR3 spans 15 residues, from the cysteine through the phenylalanine. Here the CDR3 DNA is all that survives: 45 bases in frame from base 1. In light of the paper, this sample's treatment or condition label describes: PENTA 11 planned treatment interruption arm or continuous ART arm. Children from the United Kingdom aged 2 to 15 years who had been given at least three-drug ART for at least 24 weeks were enrolled as participants. Cryopreserved PBMCs containing at least 5 million viable cells were needed, and a handful of candidate patients were excluded because their viable PBMC yield was low. Naive CD4+ CD45RA+ CD45RO- T cells were FACS-sorted from thawed PBMCs on a FACSAria III cell sorter. After sorting, cells were fixed, and RNA was extracted with the RNeasy FFPE kit and then with the RNeasy Micro kit.

Library preparation employed 3' RACE. TCR libraries were generated from RNA by a 3' RACE protocol incorporating unique molecular identifiers so that PCR amplification bias could be corrected. Amplicon libraries were pooled in groups of up to 12 and sequenced on an Illumina MiSeq using v2 2x250 paired-end chemistry. The original pipeline was this. Decombinator was used to process the reads, assigning V and J genes and CDR3 and applying barcode-based correction of errors and PCR bias. Repertoires were subsampled to equal depth before Gini coefficient calculation using the R ineq package. GLIPH, Hamming distance and a shared triplet metric were used to assess CDR3 similarity. Using fastp trimming at Q25 and MiXCR clonotype assembly, TCRdb reanalyzed the public sequencing data and kept in-frame beta chains. A single entry per CDR3 protein holds the most common genes and DNA from its merged rows. TCRdb, rather than the study authors, made the V and J calls. In all, the sample holds 45,000 to 50,000 distinct CDR3 sequences, and 4.3% of those were seen once. Roughly 0.7% of the sample belongs to the ten largest clones.

This clonotype was recorded at least ten times. The antigen it recognizes is unknown. Within one base of it there is no much larger clone, and no base qualities were kept. The sequencing here drew on CD45RA+ CD4+ T cells from PBMCs, pooled from several time points, taken from a donor given antiretroviral therapy, either interrupted or continuous. Per the publication, the cell subset or site label means: naive CD4+ CD45RA+ CD45RO- T cells. This clonotype originated in a pool of human donors with HIV. The rearrangement combines TRBV7-2 with TRBJ2-1; TRBD2 fits 10 bases in the junction. The bases read TGTGCCAGCAGCATAAGTAGCGGGGGGTACAATGAGCAGTTCTTC. Translated, this gives CASSISSGGYNEQFF.